The text below deals with one T cell receptor beta chain. Assay: immunoSEQ multiplex PCR; the TCRdb copy retains only in-frame clones and omits some. The sample carries approximately 200,000 clones, approximately 85% recorded once. Germline CDR1 reads MNHEY; CDR2 reads SVGAGI. The V gene end was trimmed by 5 bases and the J gene end by 4 bases; junction bases not matched to a gene: 8. This CDR3 spans 15 amino acids. The entry originates in a study of blood T cell repertoires in COVID-19. Study context: The study drew acute and convalescent COVID-19 samples from the United States, Italy and Spain. PBMCs, B-cell-depleted T cells, or T cells were the source of the cDNA or gDNA that made up the material.

The sample comprised peripheral blood. The genes are TRBV6-5 and TRBJ1-5; 7 positions agree with TRBD1. This TCR derives from a man aged 60-69 years with acute or convalescent COVID-19. The CDR3 nucleotides read TGTGCCAGCAGTCCTACAGGGGTCGGGAATCAGCCCCAGCATTTT. Protein product: CASSPTGVGNQPQHF.